Listed here are 10 T cell receptor beta chains from one sample, sequenced in a study of blood T cells in healthy people across ages. Next came a second PCR, run for about 7 to 12 cycles, which used a sample-barcoded 5' primer along with a J-beta primer mix. TCRdb called the 5' RACE reads again in MiXCR, with one record for every CDR3 protein. The sample has roughly 800,000 distinct CDR3 sequences, 30% to 45% seen once. The sequencing sample was made of blood. The receptors here all came from a man aged 18 to 30 in good health.

This clonotype was counted between two and nine times. V is TRBV20-1 and J is TRBJ2-3, with TRBD2 identical over 8 bases. Germline CDR1 reads DFQATT; CDR2 reads SNEGSKA (reference sequence). The CDR3 is 19 amino acids. Trimming at V came to 0 bases and at J to 0 bases, leaving 14 bases not matched to a gene. The CDR3 DNA sequence: TGCAGTGCTAGAGATCTGGGGATAATAGCGGGGTTGAGCACAGATACGCAGTATTTT. This translates into CSARDLGIIAGLSTDTQYF.

The sample holds a few counts of this clonotype. The chain carries TRBV27 and TRBJ2-3; unclear D gene. Germline V gives CDR1 MNHEY, CDR2 SMNVEV (reference sequence). V was cut by 0 bases and J by 9 bases, with 13 bases left in between. The CDR3 totals 14 residues. The CDR3 DNA reads TGTGCCAGCAGTTTATCGTCAGTGGCGTTGACGCAGTATTTT. Translation: CASSLSSVALTQYF.

The chain uses TRBV20-1 and TRBJ1-1; D is possibly TRBD1 (5 bases). Trimming stripped 2 bases from V and 5 bases from J, with 15 bases between. This CDR3 has 14 amino acids. Germline CDR1 and CDR2: DFQATT and SNEGSKA (reference sequence). The CDR3 nucleotides read TGCAGTGCTAGATCGTGGGGGGGATCGACTGAAGCTTTCTTT. Amino acids: CSARSWGGSTEAFF.

This clonotype was observed many times. Germline is not matched at one junction end, which may reflect a read error. V usage is TRBV12-3 or TRBV12-4 and J usage is TRBJ1-1; D call uncertain. CDR3 size: 13 residues. The CDR3 region is CASSPGPNTEAFF. CDR3 nucleotides: TGTGCTAGCAGCCCAGGACCTAACACTGAAGCTTTCTTT.

This chain links TRBV19 with TRBJ2-1; D tentatively fits TRBD1 or TRBD2 (5 bases each). This CDR3 comprises 17 residues. The germline V gene encodes CDR1 LNHDA and CDR2 SQIVND (reference sequence). Between the trimmed V and J ends, which lost 0 bases and 1 base, there was a span of 13 bases. In DNA, the CDR3 is TGTGCCAGTAGTATAGATCGGGGCGGCCCATCCTACAATGAGCAGTTCTTC. Translating gives CASSIDRGGPSYNEQFF.

The CDR3 region has the DNA TGCAGCGTCGCAGGGGACATGAACACTGAAGCTTTCTTT. Protein sequence: CSVAGDMNTEAFF. The chain employs TRBV29-1 and TRBJ1-1; maybe TRBD1 (6 bases). Germline lookup yields CDR1 SQVTM and CDR2 ANQGSEA. V lost 6 bases and J lost 0, with 11 bases in between. The CDR3 is 13 residues long.

Worth noting for this clonotype: A read error may explain this, as a much larger clone is one base away. V and J are TRBV7-3 and TRBJ2-3; 8 nucleotides match TRBD2. Germline lookup yields CDR1 SGHTA and CDR2 FQGTGA. CDR3 length equals 15 residues. With V trimmed by 1 base and J by 5 bases, 5 bases remained unmatched. CDR3 nucleotides: TGTGCCAGCAGCTTAAGCGGGGGGTGGGGAGATACGCAGTATTTT. Its translation: CASSLSGGWGDTQYF.

With respect to this clonotype: It may be a read error: a sequence one base away is much more abundant. V gene TRBV29-1 combines with J gene TRBJ1-2; D unresolved. The CDR3 extends over 11 amino acids. Trimming took 7 bases from V and 8 from J, leaving 14 bases between them. Germline V gene lookup returns CDR1 SQVTM and CDR2 ANQGSEA. CDR3 loop: CSAQSQRGYTF. The CDR3 coding sequence is TGCAGCGCACAAAGCCAGCGCGGCTACACCTTC.

There are a few counts of this clonotype. V is TRBV4-1 and J is TRBJ1-2; tentative D call: TRBD1 (5 bases). This CDR3 region has 15 residues. V was cut by 0 bases and J by 8 bases, with 16 bases left in between. In germline, CDR1 is MGHRA, CDR2 YSYEKL. The CDR3 DNA sequence: TGCGCCAGCAGCCAAGATCAAGGGGCGAAAGGGGGCTACACCTTC. Amino acids: CASSQDQGAKGGYTF.

Concerning this clonotype: The junction and the germline gene differ at one end; a read error may be behind it. The chain uses TRBV20-1 and TRBJ2-3; a possible D gene is TRBD2 (5 bases). The CDR3 totals 16 residues. Germline V gives CDR1 DFQATT, CDR2 SNEGSKA (reference sequence). CDR3 DNA sequence: TGCAGTACTAGAGACTCGATGAACAGCCCCACAGATACGCAGTATTTT. Protein: CSTRDSMNSPTDTQYF.